A single sample gave rise to the 16 T cell receptor beta chains below, sequenced in a study of shared clonotypes between healthy human individuals. Libraries were prepared by immunoSEQ multiplex PCR; TCRdb keeps only in-frame clonotypes and omits some of them. This sample carries hundreds of thousands of clones, roughly 70% of them seen once, and the ten largest clones take about 1.8%. Sequences were obtained from memory CD4+ T cells sorted from blood. Subset indicated: CD45RA-negative fraction. The source is a woman younger than 45 in good health.

The chain uses TRBV29-1 and TRBJ2-3, with no clear D. The CDR3 loop spans 12 amino acids. CDR1 is SQVTM and CDR2 is ANQGSEA in the germline V gene. V was shortened by 3 bases and J by 3 bases, with 7 bases between the two germline ends. The DNA for the CDR3 is TGCAGCGTTGAGGCCCTAACAGATACGCAGTATTTT. Translating gives CSVEALTDTQYF.

J is TRBJ1-4 and V is TRBV7-2; 8 bases are a match to TRBD1. The CDR3 has 14 residues. From germline, CDR1 is SGHTA and CDR2 FQGNSA. V lost 5 bases and J lost 8; bases outside the gene matches: 7. The CDR3 region has the DNA TGTGCCAGCAGCGGTGGACAGGGAGGCGAAAAACTGTTTTTT. This encodes CASSGGQGGEKLFF.

The V gene is TRBV6-6, the J gene TRBJ2-7; possibly TRBD2 for D (6 bases). The V gene's germline CDR1 is MNHNY and CDR2 SVGAGI (reference sequence). V lost 0 bases and J lost 12, with 15 bases in between. The CDR3 is 13 amino acids. The CDR3 here is CASSYSILAGRYF. In nucleotides, the CDR3 is TGTGCCAGCAGTTACTCGATTTTGGCGGGAAGGTACTTC.

The J gene is TRBJ1-5, the V gene TRBV29-1; D remains unclear. Germline V lookup: CDR1 SQVTM, CDR2 ANQGSEA. V lost 4 bases and J 10 bases, leaving 17 bases between the germline ends. This CDR3 contains 13 residues. The CDR3 DNA reads as TGCAGCGTTGGTCAGGCAGTCGGGAGACCCCAGCATTTT. This sequence encodes CSVGQAVGRPQHF.

The sample holds a few counts of this clone. The V call is TRBV25-1, the J call TRBJ2-1, with TRBD2 as a possible D gene (5 bases). V lost 7 bases to trimming and J lost 10 bases, with 11 bases between them. Germline CDR1 is MGHDK and CDR2 is SYGVNS. The CDR3 contains 11 residues. The CDR3 here is CASTRDWEQFF. The CDR3 DNA sequence: TGTGCCAGCACCCGGGATTGGGAGCAGTTCTTC.

The V and J genes are TRBV28 and TRBJ1-2; 9 positions agree with TRBD1. Trimming cost V 4 bases and J 4 bases; bases outside gene matches: 7. The CDR3 totals 15 residues. The germline gives CDR1 MDHEN, CDR2 SYDVKM. CDR3 nucleotide sequence: TGTGCCAGCAGTTCTCATGACAGGGGGACCTATGGCTACACCTTC. The encoded protein is CASSSHDRGTYGYTF.

V gene TRBV7-2 combines with J gene TRBJ2-1, with unresolved D. Between the trimmed V and J ends, which lost 1 base and 7 bases, there was a span of 14 bases. From germline, CDR1 is SGHTA and CDR2 FQGNSA. This CDR3 contains 15 residues. The CDR3 reads CASSLVSASRNEQFF. In DNA, the CDR3 is TGTGCCAGCAGCTTAGTGTCGGCAAGTAGAAATGAGCAGTTCTTC.

This chain joins TRBV19 and TRBJ2-3; D gene uncertain. Germline V gene data show CDR1 as LNHDA and CDR2 as SQIVND (reference sequence). V shed 1 base and J shed 5 bases, with 13 bases lying between them. CDR3 size: 15 residues. For the CDR3, the DNA is TGTGCCAGTAGTATAGGGGCCGGCCGTGGAGATACGCAGTATTTT. Protein sequence: CASSIGAGRGDTQYF. The complete variable domain, with remaining parts taken from reference TRBV19 and TRBJ2-3, reads DGGITQSPKYLFRKEGQNVTLSCEQNLNHDAMYWYRQDPGQGLRLIYYSQIVNDFQKGDIAEGYSVSREKKESFPLTVTSAQKNPTAFYLCASSIGAGRGDTQYFGPGTRLTVL.

CDR3 DNA sequence: TGTGCCAGCAGTGACAGGGGTGGGGAAAAACTGTTTTTT. Translated: CASSDRGGEKLFF. The chain is built from TRBV6-6 and TRBJ1-4; 8 nucleotides agree with TRBD1. With V trimmed by 5 bases and J by 8 bases, 4 bases remained unmatched. The CDR3 consists of 13 residues. Germline loops: CDR1 MNHNY, CDR2 SVGAGI (reference sequence).

The V call is TRBV15, the J call TRBJ2-2; 7 nucleotides match TRBD2. J was trimmed by 1 base and V by 5 bases; bases with no gene match: 1. Germline V gene lookup returns CDR1 LNHNV and CDR2 YYDKDF (reference sequence). The CDR3 covers 14 residues. Here the CDR3 reads CATSASGNTGELFF. In DNA, the CDR3 is TGTGCCACCAGCGCTAGCGGGAACACCGGGGAGCTGTTTTTT. Full variable domain (missing parts from reference TRBV15 and TRBJ2-2): DAMVIQNPRYQVTQFGKPVTLSCSQTLNHNVMYWYQQKSSQAPKLLFHYYDKDFNNEADTPDNFQSRRPNTSFCFLDIRSPGLGDTAMYLCATSASGNTGELFFGEGSRLTVL.

This clone was counted between two and nine times. V is TRBV6-5 and J is TRBJ1-1; D unclear. The CDR3 loop spans 13 amino acids. Germline CDR1 is MNHEY and CDR2 is SVGAGI. Trimming stripped 0 bases from V and 8 bases from J, with 10 bases between. CDR3 loop: CASSYSKAREAFF. The CDR3 DNA sequence: TGTGCCAGCAGTTACTCGAAGGCCAGAGAAGCTTTCTTT.

V usage is TRBV6-4 and J usage is TRBJ1-5; unclear D gene. Germline CDR1 reads MRHNA; CDR2 reads SNTAGT. Between the trimmed V and J ends, which lost 0 bases and 4 bases, there was a span of 10 bases. The CDR3 is made up of 15 amino acids. CDR3 in DNA: TGTGCCAGCAGTGACTCGATGACAAGTAATCAGCCCCAGCATTTT. Protein sequence: CASSDSMTSNQPQHF.

This chain connects TRBV11-2 to TRBJ1-1, with 8 positions matching TRBD1. V was pared by 4 bases and J by 3 bases, with 13 bases of the junction left unmatched. The CDR3 length is 17 residues. In germline, CDR1 is SGHAT, CDR2 FQNNGV. For the CDR3, the DNA is TGTGCCAGCAGCTCCGCAGCCAGGGGGCTTGGGGACACTGAAGCTTTCTTT. This translates into CASSSAARGLGDTEAFF.

Here the CDR3 reads CASSVRGLNEKLFF. CDR3 DNA sequence: TGTGCCAGCAGTGTGCGGGGGCTTAATGAAAAACTGTTTTTT. The chain couples TRBV2 to TRBJ1-4; possibly TRBD1 for D (6 bases). The CDR3 extends over 14 amino acids. Trimming left V 4 bases short and J 4 bases short, with 10 bases between. From germline, CDR1 is SNHLY and CDR2 FYNNEI.

This clone occurred a few times. The chain uses TRBV4-1 and TRBJ2-3; no reliable D call. This CDR3 comprises 14 residues. Germline V gene sequence: CDR1 MGHRA, CDR2 YSYEKL. Trimming removed 0 bases at V and 2 bases at J, with 6 bases between. In nucleotides, the CDR3 is TGCGCCAGCAGCCAAGACTCCGCCACAGATACGCAGTATTTT. Translation: CASSQDSATDTQYF.

V is TRBV5-1 and J is TRBJ1-1; D is undetermined. The CDR3 runs 15 residues. Trimming removed 0 bases at V and 3 bases at J, with 12 bases between. CDR1 SGHRS and CDR2 YFSETQ come from the germline V gene. CDR3 sequence (DNA): TGCGCCAGCAGCTTGGGAGGGATTAGGGACACTGAAGCTTTCTTT. It codes for CASSLGGIRDTEAFF.